This T cell receptor (beta chain) is from a study of Ad26.COV2.S vaccination and SARS-CoV-2 variants. As to treatment: 19 received Ad26.COV2.S at low or high dose, single or two shots; roughly 5 received placebo; per-sample allocation not given. Day 63 after the first injection of vaccine or placebo was the sampling time. Losses at the gene ends were 5 bases for V and 11 bases for J; bases not matched to a gene: 9. Germline CDR1 is SGHTA and CDR2 is FQGTGA. The CDR3 is 13 amino acids. Using immunoSEQ multiplex PCR, the repertoire was profiled, and TCRdb retains in-frame clones only, with some absent. The sample lists around 450,000 clones, around 90% occurring once.

The J gene is TRBJ1-1, the V gene TRBV7-3, with 9 nucleotides matching TRBD1. This TCR came from a person aged 18 to 65 who received the Ad26.COV2.S COVID-19 vaccine or a placebo. The sample here was peripheral blood, taken in a trial of Ad26.COV2.S vaccine versus placebo. This chain's CDR3 is CASSPQDRGEAFF. The CDR3 DNA sequence: TGTGCCAGCAGCCCCCAGGACAGGGGAGAGGCTTTCTTT. The entire variable domain, with the rest obtained from reference TRBV7-3 and TRBJ1-1, is as follows: GAGVSQTPSNKVTEKGKYVELRCDPISGHTALYWYRQSLGQGPEFLIYFQGTGAADDSGLPNDRFFAVRPEGSVSTLKIQRTERGDSAVYLCASSPQDRGEAFFGQGTRLTVV.